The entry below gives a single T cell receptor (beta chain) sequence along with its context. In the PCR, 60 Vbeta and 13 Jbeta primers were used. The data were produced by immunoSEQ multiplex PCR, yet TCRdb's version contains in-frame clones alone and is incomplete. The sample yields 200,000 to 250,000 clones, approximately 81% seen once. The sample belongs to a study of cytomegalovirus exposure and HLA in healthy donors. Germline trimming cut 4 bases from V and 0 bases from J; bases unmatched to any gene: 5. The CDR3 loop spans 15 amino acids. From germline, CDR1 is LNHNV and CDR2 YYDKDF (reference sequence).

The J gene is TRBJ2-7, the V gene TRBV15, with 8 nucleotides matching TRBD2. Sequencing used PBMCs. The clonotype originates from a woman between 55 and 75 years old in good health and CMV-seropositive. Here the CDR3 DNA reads TGTGCCACCAGCAATGGCGGGAGGTTCTCCTACGAGCAGTACTTC. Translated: CATSNGGRFSYEQYF.